What follows are 2 T cell receptor beta chains derived from one specimen sequenced in a study of T cell responses to AZD1222 COVID-19 vaccine. Libraries were prepared by immunoSEQ multiplex PCR; TCRdb keeps only in-frame clonotypes and omits some of them. The sample carries some 150,000 clones, roughly nine tenths recorded once. The sequencing here drew on peripheral blood, taken 28 days after the second AZD1222 dose. Receptor source: an adult who received the AZD1222 COVID-19 vaccine.

V gene TRBV7-9 combines with J gene TRBJ2-2; no clear D gene. V was cut by 4 bases and J by 4 bases, with 7 bases left in between. Germline CDR1 and CDR2: SEHNR and FQNEAQ (reference sequence). The CDR3 length is 13 residues. The DNA of the CDR3 is TGTGCCAGCAGCTCCCCAGGCACCGGGGAGCTGTTTTTT. This encodes CASSSPGTGELFF.

The chain carries TRBV2 and TRBJ2-6, with a possible D match to TRBD1 (6 bases). The length of the CDR3 is 16 residues. Trimming removed 7 bases at V and 1 base at J, with 14 bases between. The germline V gene encodes CDR1 SNHLY and CDR2 FYNNEI. CDR3 bases: TGTGCCAGCAAGCGGACAGCAGATTCTGGGGCCAACGTCCTGACTTTC. Its translation is CASKRTADSGANVLTF.